This entry features one T cell receptor (beta chain) sequence. The assay was immunoSEQ multiplex PCR, and TCRdb's table has in-frame clones only and misses some. The table lists 45,000 to 60,000 clones, about 88% of them singletons. The entry originates in a study of PD-L1 blockade in urothelial cancer. Time point of the sample: peripheral blood 6 weeks after treatment start. Germline CDR1 is SGHRS and CDR2 is YFSETQ. The V end lost 3 bases, the J end lost 4 bases, and 17 bases lay between the germline ends. The CDR3 has 16 residues. The clonotype originates from a man aged 60 to 75 with urothelial cancer. Sample: PBMCs, taken around atezolizumab (anti-PD-L1) treatment. The chain couples TRBV5-1 to TRBJ1-3; D is perhaps TRBD1 (6 bases). The CDR3 loop is CASSSGPRGTGNTIYF. The CDR3 nucleotides are TGCGCCAGCAGCTCGGGTCCGCGGGGGACAGGAAACACCATATATTTT.